This passage covers 20 T cell receptor beta chains from one sample sequenced in a study of OX40 agonist ivuxolimab in advanced cancers. The data were produced by immunoSEQ multiplex PCR, yet TCRdb's version contains in-frame clones alone and is incomplete. The sample yields about 150,000 clones, 90% to 95% seen once. Sequenced here: CD4+ or CD8+ T cells sorted from blood, sampled in a trial of the OX40 agonist ivuxolimab. The receptors were sampled from an adult with an advanced solid tumor such as melanoma, head and neck, liver or kidney cancer.

The chain carries TRBV7-2 and TRBJ2-7; tentatively, D is TRBD1 (6 bases). CDR1 is SGHTA and CDR2 is FQGNSA in the germline V gene. The CDR3 contains 14 residues. Trimming removed 5 bases at V and 1 base at J, with 12 bases between. CDR3 sequence: CASSPRGSSYEQYF. The CDR3 coding sequence is TGTGCCAGCAGCCCCAGGGGCAGTTCCTACGAGCAGTACTTC.

The chain carries TRBV20-1 and TRBJ1-2, with D unresolved. Germline-derived CDR1 and CDR2 are DFQATT and SNEGSKA (reference sequence). The V gene lost 6 bases and the J gene lost 4 bases, with 6 bases spanning the gap. The CDR3 is 10 amino acids. The DNA for the CDR3 is TGCAGTGCCGCGCCCTATGGCTACACCTTC. It codes for CSAAPYGYTF.

The chain carries TRBV4-3 and TRBJ2-3, with 8 bases aligning to TRBD1. Trimming took 2 bases from V and 5 from J; bases not matched to a gene: 6. The germline gives CDR1 LGHNA, CDR2 YSLEER. This CDR3 spans 15 amino acids. In nucleotides, the CDR3 is TGCGCCAGCAGCCAAACCGGGACAGGAGGAGATACGCAGTATTTT. As protein: CASSQTGTGGDTQYF.

V usage is TRBV4-1 and J usage is TRBJ1-6; D is perhaps TRBD1 (5 bases). The CDR3 has 15 residues. Germline CDR1 reads MGHRA; CDR2 reads YSYEKL. Trimming left V 5 bases short and J 9 bases short, with 17 bases between. DNA of the CDR3: TGCGCCAGCAGCTCAACGGGGGAGGCCGGTTCACCCCTCCACTTT. This translates into CASSSTGEAGSPLHF.

The rearrangement joins TRBV28 to TRBJ2-7; D gene uncertain. V was pared by 7 bases and J by 5 bases, with 12 bases between. Germline-derived CDR1 and CDR2 are MDHEN and SYDVKM. The CDR3 has 12 residues. The CDR3 loop is CASTTQGHEQYF. The CDR3 nucleotides read TGTGCCAGCACTACCCAAGGCCACGAGCAGTACTTC.

This rearrangement joins TRBV27 to TRBJ2-7, with D unclear. In germline, CDR1 is MNHEY, CDR2 SMNVEV (reference sequence). Trimming removed 3 bases from V and 5 bases from J, with 11 bases in between. The CDR3 is 13 amino acids. DNA for the CDR3: TGTGCCAGCAGTTTTCGACCAATGGACGAGCAGTACTTC. Its translation is CASSFRPMDEQYF.

The rearrangement links TRBV25-1 to TRBJ1-2; no firm D call. CDR1 MGHDK and CDR2 SYGVNS come from the germline V gene. The ends were cut back, 5 bases at V and 0 bases at J, with 10 bases in the middle. The CDR3 is made up of 14 amino acids. In DNA form, the CDR3 reads TGTGCCAGCAGTATACAGAATACTAACTATGGCTACACCTTC. It codes for CASSIQNTNYGYTF.

The genes are TRBV15 and TRBJ2-1; D might be TRBD1 (5 bases). Germline V CDR1 and CDR2: LNHNV, YYDKDF (reference sequence). This CDR3 has 19 residues. With 1 base removed from V and 4 bases from J, the gap between germline ends came to 23 bases. CDR3 nucleotides: TGTGCCACCAGCAGAGCCCCTGACAGAACTTTGGCCCAGTACAATGAGCAGTTCTTC. It encodes CATSRAPDRTLAQYNEQFF.

V usage is TRBV10-3 and J usage is TRBJ1-2, with 9 bases that match TRBD1. With 6 bases clipped from V and 3 bases from J, the junction kept 8 bases outside the gene matches. CDR3 length: 15 amino acids. Per germline, CDR1 ENHRY and CDR2 SYGVKD. The CDR3 spells CAIRQGAHRDYGYTF. CDR3 DNA: TGTGCCATCAGACAGGGGGCCCATAGGGACTATGGCTACACCTTC.

The table lists this clone with a count of one. The V and J genes are TRBV7-8 and TRBJ1-6, with a possible D match to TRBD1 (6 bases). The germline gives CDR1 SGHVS, CDR2 FQNEAQ. This CDR3 has 16 residues. The germline V and J ends were trimmed by 1 base and 7 bases, with 14 bases remaining between them. Written as DNA, the CDR3 is TGTGCCAGCAGCTTAGGAGGGGGTTTGGGCAATTCACCCCTCCACTTT. Its protein is CASSLGGGLGNSPLHF. The full variable domain, its missing parts supplied by reference TRBV7-8 and TRBJ1-6, is GAGVSQSPRYKVAKRGQDVALRCDPISGHVSLFWYQQALGQGPEFLTYFQNEAQLDKSGLPSDRFFAERPEGSVSTLKIQRTQQEDSAVYLCASSLGGGLGNSPLHFGNGTRLTVT.

The genes are TRBV9 and TRBJ1-4; D gene ambiguous. V lost 6 bases to trimming and J lost 7 bases, with 7 bases between them. The CDR3 has 11 residues. Looked up from germline, CDR1 is SGDLS and CDR2 is YYNGEE. Written as DNA, the CDR3 is TGTGCCAGCACCTTGGGTGAAAAACTGTTTTTT. Protein: CASTLGEKLFF.

This chain uses TRBV27 with TRBJ2-7, with D tentatively TRBD2 (5 bases). Trimming left V 1 base short and J 0 bases short, with 10 bases between. Germline V gene lookup returns CDR1 MNHEY and CDR2 SMNVEV (reference sequence). CDR3 length: 15 amino acids. CDR3 loop: CASSLYSGNSYEQYF. CDR3 DNA sequence: TGTGCCAGCAGTTTATACTCCGGGAACTCCTACGAGCAGTACTTC.

The chain recombines TRBV18 with TRBJ2-1; possibly TRBD1 for D (5 bases). Per the germline V gene, CDR1 is KGHSH and CDR2 is LQKENI. This CDR3 has 14 amino acids. V was pared by 3 bases and J by 4 bases, with 10 bases between. CDR3 loop: CASSPFDRYNEQFF. The CDR3 DNA is TGTGCCAGCTCACCCTTCGACAGATACAATGAGCAGTTCTTC.

This clone came up once. The genes are TRBV29-1 and TRBJ1-6; D not certain. The CDR3 runs to 16 residues. Germline CDR1 and CDR2: SQVTM and ANQGSEA. With 3 bases removed from V and 6 bases from J, the gap between germline ends came to 18 bases. The DNA of the CDR3 is TGCAGCGTTGATAGGAGGTCTAACGTCAGTAATTCACCCCTCCACTTT. This codes for CSVDRRSNVSNSPLHF.

The chain is built from TRBV6-5 and TRBJ1-5; D call uncertain. Trimming cost V 2 bases and J 2 bases, with 10 bases left between them. The germline V gene encodes CDR1 MNHEY and CDR2 SVGAGI. The CDR3 extends over 15 amino acids. CDR3 DNA: TGTGCCAGCAGTTACGGTGGTCAGGGCAATCAGCCCCAGCATTTT. It yields the protein CASSYGGQGNQPQHF.

The V and J genes are TRBV2 and TRBJ2-3; D not certain. CDR1 is SNHLY, CDR2 FYNNEI, per germline. V lost 8 bases to trimming and J lost 3 bases, with 15 bases between them. This CDR3 region has 14 residues. DNA of the CDR3: TGTGCCAGCCAACAAACCCGCACGACAGATACGCAGTATTTT. Its protein is CASQQTRTTDTQYF.

This chain links TRBV7-3 with TRBJ2-2; D is ambiguous. This CDR3 region has 13 residues. Germline CDR1 is SGHTA and CDR2 is FQGTGA. V lost 2 bases and J lost 3, with 4 bases in between. The CDR3 region is CASSLPDTGELFF. The CDR3 DNA reads TGTGCCAGCAGCTTACCGGACACCGGGGAGCTGTTTTTT.

Note on this clone: Different DNA sequences within this sample yield the same CDR3. This chain uses TRBV27 with TRBJ2-7; 11 nucleotides align to TRBD1. Germline V gene sequence: CDR1 MNHEY, CDR2 SMNVEV (reference sequence). The CDR3 loop spans 16 amino acids. V lost 4 bases to trimming and J lost 7 bases; unmatched junction nucleotides: 12. This CDR3 reads CASSSLGTGGKGEQYF. CDR3 bases: TGTGCCAGCAGTTCCCTCGGGACAGGGGGAAAAGGAGAGCAGTACTTC.

The chain joins TRBV5-6 to TRBJ2-1; 13 nucleotides match TRBD2. Germline loops: CDR1 SGHDT, CDR2 YYEEEE. The CDR3 is made up of 17 amino acids. Germline trimming cut 4 bases from V and 3 bases from J; bases unmatched to any gene: 7. DNA of the CDR3: TGTGCCAGCAGCCCCTGGACTAGCGGGGGATTCTACAATGAGCAGTTCTTC. Residues: CASSPWTSGGFYNEQFF.

The chain joins TRBV14 to TRBJ2-7, with TRBD1 as a possible D gene (6 bases). The CDR3 extends over 15 amino acids. The germline gives CDR1 SGHDN, CDR2 FVKESK. Trimming pared 4 bases from V and 2 bases from J, leaving 15 bases between. CDR3: CASSPGDNIAYEQYF. The CDR3 DNA sequence: TGTGCCAGCAGCCCAGGGGATAATATTGCCTACGAGCAGTACTTC.